These 10 T cell receptor beta chains came from one sample sequenced in a study of blood T cell repertoires in COVID-19. Generated by immunoSEQ multiplex PCR, the TCRdb table keeps only in-frame clones and is missing some. Of 210,000 or so clones detected, 89% appear once; the ten largest clones hold around 7%. Sample: peripheral blood. These receptor sequences come from a middle-aged man with acute or convalescent COVID-19.

The J gene is TRBJ2-1, the V gene TRBV20-1; 12 bases are shared with TRBD2. The germline V gene encodes CDR1 DFQATT and CDR2 SNEGSKA (reference sequence). The V and J ends lost 6 bases and 2 bases, in that order; junction bases with no gene match: 8. This CDR3 is 16 amino acids long. CDR3 DNA sequence: TGCAGTGCGAGTCCCCGACTAGCGGGGGCCTACAATGAGCAGTTCTTC. Protein: CSASPRLAGAYNEQFF.

This rearrangement joins TRBV4-1 to TRBJ1-1; no firm D call. The V gene lost 0 bases and the J gene lost 4 bases, with 15 bases spanning the gap. Germline CDR1 reads MGHRA; CDR2 reads YSYEKL. The CDR3 has 16 residues. The DNA for the CDR3 is TGCGCCAGCAGCCAAGAACCTGTGGGAGTCGGCACTGAAGCTTTCTTT. This gives the protein CASSQEPVGVGTEAFF.

The rearrangement joins TRBV12-3 or TRBV12-4 to TRBJ2-7, with D possibly TRBD1 on 6 matching bases. This CDR3 comprises 13 residues. Trimming cost V 5 bases and J 4 bases, with 12 bases left between them. The CDR3 sequence is CASSPGTSYEQYF. The CDR3 DNA follows: TGTGCCAGCAGTCCCGGGACATCATACGAGCAGTACTTC.

V usage is TRBV28 and J usage is TRBJ1-5; D might be TRBD1 (6 bases). This CDR3 spans 12 amino acids. Trimming pared 7 bases from V and 16 bases from J, leaving 20 bases between. CDR1 and CDR2 from the germline V gene are MDHEN and SYDVKM. CDR3 nucleotide sequence: TGTGCCAGCATATCCGGGACAAGGCAGTTCCATTTT. This sequence encodes CASISGTRQFHF.

V gene TRBV5-1 combines with J gene TRBJ2-7; possible D gene TRBD2, 6 bases. The V end was cut by 4 bases, the J end by 6 bases, with 20 bases between. CDR3 length equals 15 residues. Germline V gene sequence: CDR1 SGHRS, CDR2 YFSETQ. The CDR3 DNA reads TGCGCCAGCAGCCGGGCCTACGGAGGGATCAGCGAGCAGTACTTC. Residues: CASSRAYGGISEQYF.

The V call is TRBV12-3 or TRBV12-4, the J call TRBJ1-1, with 8 bases matching TRBD1. The CDR3 is 13 amino acids. The trim removed 2 bases at V and 7 bases at J, leaving 3 bases unmatched. The CDR3, as DNA: TGTGCCAGCAGTTTAACAGGGGGGTTTGAAGCTTTCTTT. Amino acid sequence: CASSLTGGFEAFF.

This chain links TRBV19 with TRBJ2-4, with TRBD2 as a possible D gene (5 bases). The CDR3 covers 12 residues. Germline-derived CDR1 and CDR2 are LNHDA and SQIVND (reference sequence). Trimming left V 5 bases short and J 9 bases short, with 11 bases between. The CDR3, as DNA: TGTGCCAGTAGTCCCCGGGATAGCATTCAGTACTTC. Its protein is CASSPRDSIQYF.

The chain is built from TRBV2 and TRBJ1-5, with TRBD1 as a possible D gene (5 bases). V was pared by 2 bases and J by 0 bases, with 8 bases between. CDR1 is SNHLY, CDR2 FYNNEI, per germline. This CDR3 region has 15 residues. CDR3 in DNA: TGTGCCAGCAGTGAATATGGGGCTAGCAATCAGCCCCAGCATTTT. Translated, it gives CASSEYGASNQPQHF.

The chain uses TRBV29-1 and TRBJ1-1; D remains ambiguous. Trimming left V 2 bases short and J 4 bases short, with 11 bases between. The length of the CDR3 is 13 residues. Germline values: CDR1 SQVTM, CDR2 ANQGSEA. CDR3 in amino acids: CSVEHVASTEAFF. In DNA, the CDR3 is TGCAGCGTTGAACACGTAGCGAGCACTGAAGCTTTCTTT.

J is TRBJ1-1 and V is TRBV7-2, with D hard to call. With 1 base removed from V and 4 bases from J, the gap between germline ends came to 13 bases. This CDR3 contains 15 residues. Germline CDR1 is SGHTA and CDR2 is FQGNSA. The CDR3 loop reads CASSLEWAGLTEAFF. As DNA, the CDR3 is TGTGCCAGCAGCTTAGAATGGGCAGGCCTCACTGAAGCTTTCTTT.